Each of the 5 T cell receptor beta chains below was sequenced from the same sample in a study of blood T cells in healthy people across ages (dated by TCRdb to between 2015 and 2017). Library generation was performed with 5' RACE. Reads for this sample came from an Illumina HiSeq 2500. A second about 7 to 12 cycle PCR used a sample-barcoded 5' primer and a J-beta primer mix. TCRdb handled the public reads itself, with Q25 trimming in fastp and clone calling in MiXCR, and kept productive beta chains. When rows share a CDR3 protein, they turn into one entry using the most common DNA and genes. The sample records some 1.4 million distinct CDR3 sequences, 40% to 50% of which are singletons. The ten most abundant clones make up roughly 7.9% of the sample. The specimen was blood. These receptors originate from a woman between 18 and 30 years old in good health.

This clonotype was seen only a few times. The rearrangement uses TRBV5-1 and TRBJ2-1, with D possibly being TRBD1 (5 bases). Deletions cut 0 bases from V and 8 bases from J, with 18 bases between. In germline, CDR1 is SGHRS, CDR2 YFSETQ. The CDR3 covers 16 residues. CDR3 region: CASSLAAGAQGDEQFF. CDR3 nucleotide sequence: TGCGCCAGCAGCTTGGCCGCTGGGGCCCAAGGGGATGAGCAGTTCTTC.

This clonotype was recorded a few times. This CDR3 reads CSGLRGDEQFF. The DNA of the CDR3 is TGCAGCGGCCTCCGGGGGGATGAGCAGTTCTTC. The V and J genes are TRBV29-1 and TRBJ2-1; TRBD2 aligns across 7 bases. Trimming took 7 bases from V and 8 from J; bases not matched to a gene: 5. CDR1 is SQVTM, CDR2 ANQGSEA, per germline. The CDR3 covers 11 residues.

The chain uses TRBV5-1 and TRBJ2-5; perhaps D is TRBD1 or TRBD2 (5 bases each). CDR3 length: 14 residues. Germline CDR1 reads SGHRS; CDR2 reads YFSETQ. V lost 0 bases and J 11 bases, leaving 17 bases between the germline ends. The CDR3 DNA reads as TGCGCCAGCAGCTTGGAGGGATCTCTGGGGGAGCAGTACTTC. Translated: CASSLEGSLGEQYF.

This clonotype occurred a few times. The chain carries TRBV3-1 and TRBJ1-2; 12 bases are shared with TRBD1. The CDR3 sequence is 15 residues long. V shed 1 base, J shed 7 bases, and the junction held 4 bases outside the gene matches. Germline V CDR1 and CDR2: LGHDT, YNNKEL (reference sequence). In DNA form, the CDR3 reads TGTGCCAGCAGCCAAGGACCGGGACAGGGGGCTGGCTACACCTTC. It encodes CASSQGPGQGAGYTF. The whole variable domain, filled in from reference TRBV3-1 and TRBJ1-2, reads DTAVSQTPKYLVTQMGNDKSIKCEQNLGHDTMYWYKQDSKKFLKIMFSYNNKELIINETVPNRFSPKSPDKAHLNLHINSLELGDSAVYFCASSQGPGQGAGYTFGSGTRLTVV.

This clonotype has a single count. In nucleotides, the CDR3 is TGTGCCTGGATTCCCCAGGACAGGACTTTGAGGGCCCTCCACTTT. It encodes CAWIPQDRTLRALHF. The chain uses TRBV30 and TRBJ1-6; TRBD1 agrees at 7 bases. CDR3 length: 15 residues. J gave up 14 bases and V 4 bases, and 17 bases lay outside the gene matches. Germline V gene lookup returns CDR1 GTSNPN and CDR2 SVGIG (reference sequence).